This record covers a single TCR beta chain. This clone is considered medium-sized (0.01 to 0.1%). Its antigen remains undetermined. There are no base qualities to consult, and no much larger clone falls within one base. Receptor amplification or capture employed PCR. The instrument was an Illumina HiSeq 4000. High-throughput sequencing was used to profile the TCR beta-chain CDR3 region of each patient. The paper's processing steps were these. A classifier to discriminate distant-metastatic papillary thyroid cancer patients was built from CDR3 differences across clinicopathological groups. To measure repertoire diversity the researchers used the Shannon index, while the Morisita-Horn index served to gauge how similar the tumor and blood repertoires were. The public reads were run again by TCRdb, first through fastp at Q25 and then through MiXCR, and only productive beta chains were kept. TCRdb, not the authors, supplied the V and J calls. The sample records approximately 10,000 clones, roughly 35% of which are singletons. The ten largest make up 20% to 25% of the sample.

Before undergoing thyroid surgery, none of the patients had been given any kind of treatment. The study retrospectively analysed patient clinical samples collected from the early 2010s to the late 2010s using T-cell receptor beta sequencing. This specimen comes from a study of metastatic and nonmetastatic thyroid tumors (dated by TCRdb to 2019 to 2021). Background for the entire study: The researchers compared repertoires between peripheral blood samples and tumor or nodule tissue samples from patients with malignant or benign thyroid disease. On the study overall, not on this receptor specifically: In both blood and tumor samples, TCR beta diversity was reported to be significantly higher in malignant tumors than in benign nodules.

CDR1 and CDR2, per the germline V gene (reference sequence), are SGHKS and YYEKEE. The CDR3 runs 16 residues from the cysteine to the phenylalanine. The sequence is cut down to CDR3 DNA, 48 bases in frame from base 1. V loses 0 bases at its end and J loses 4 bases; junction bases beyond the gene matches: 3. The rearranged segments are TRBV5-5 and TRBJ2-7; TRBD2 matches 14 bases in the middle. Material: tumor tissue. The TCR comes from a female donor with papillary thyroid cancer or a benign thyroid nodule (not recorded which). Some clones in this sample may be carry-over from other donors' samples. The encoded CDR3 is CASSLAGTSGGYEQYF. The base sequence is TGTGCCAGCAGCTTGGCCGGGACTAGCGGGGGATACGAGCAGTACTTC. Outside the CDR3, residues come from the reference TRBV5-5 and TRBJ2-7 proteins, so the full variable domain is: DAGVTQSPTHLIKTRGQQVTLRCSPISGHKSVSWYQQVLGQGPQFIFQYYEKEERGRGNFPDRFSARQFPNYSSELNVNALLLGDSALYLCASSLAGTSGGYEQYFGPGTRLTVT.